The clone carrying this TCR beta chain has ten or more counts. Its specificity is unknown. The CDR3 covers 18 residues. V was clipped by 3 bases and J by 2 bases, with 20 bases between them. Germline-derived CDR1 and CDR2 are KGHDR and SFDVKD. These data come from a study of T cells in Graves' hyperthyroidism and ophthalmopathy. Study results and caveats: Ophthalmopathy onset followed model prediction by a median about six months.

Using RNA transcripts as the source, TCR beta CDR3 regions were amplified. The primer set for the first-round RT-PCR of the TCR CDR3 was HTBI. TCRdb analysed the multiplex PCR reads with MiXCR anew, one entry per CDR3 protein. Found here are about 300,000 distinct CDR3 sequences, roughly 13% of them singletons; the top ten hold less than 8%. Newly diagnosed hyperthyroidism, duration under 2 months, in patients aged 18 to 65. Material for sequencing was blood. The gene calls are TRBV24-1 and TRBJ2-3, with D hard to call. The sequence was collected from a woman aged 35 to 49 with Graves' hyperthyroidism. The CDR3 reads CATSDDKREPAPTDTQYF. The CDR3 coding sequence is TGTGCCACCAGTGATGATAAGCGTGAGCCGGCACCCACAGATACGCAGTATTTT.